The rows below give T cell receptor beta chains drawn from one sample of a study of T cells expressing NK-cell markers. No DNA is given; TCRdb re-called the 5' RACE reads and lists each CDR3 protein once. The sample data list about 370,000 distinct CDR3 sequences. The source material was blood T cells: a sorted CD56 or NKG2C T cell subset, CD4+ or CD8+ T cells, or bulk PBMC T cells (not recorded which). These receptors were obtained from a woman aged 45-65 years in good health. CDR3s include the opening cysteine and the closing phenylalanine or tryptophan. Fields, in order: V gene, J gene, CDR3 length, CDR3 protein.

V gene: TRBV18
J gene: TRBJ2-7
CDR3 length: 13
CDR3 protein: CASSPQRAYEQYF

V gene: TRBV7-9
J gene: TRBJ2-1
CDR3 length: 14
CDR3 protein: CASSLPGANNEQFF

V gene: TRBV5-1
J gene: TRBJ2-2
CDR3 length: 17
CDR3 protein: CASSWLSTSGASGELFF

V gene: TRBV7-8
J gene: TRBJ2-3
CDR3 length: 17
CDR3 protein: CASSLGGASLSTDTQYF

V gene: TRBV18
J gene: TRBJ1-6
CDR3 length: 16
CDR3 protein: CASSPGIDSYNSPLHF

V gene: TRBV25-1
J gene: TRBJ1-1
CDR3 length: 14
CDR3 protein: CASSELGPQGEAFF

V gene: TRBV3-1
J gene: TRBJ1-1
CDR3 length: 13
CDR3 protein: CASSQLGKGRSFF

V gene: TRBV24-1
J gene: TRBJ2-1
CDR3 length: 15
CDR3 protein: CATGGAGRSYNEQFF

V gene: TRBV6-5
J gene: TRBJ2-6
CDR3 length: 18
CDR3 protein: CASSYSGHMRSGANVLTF

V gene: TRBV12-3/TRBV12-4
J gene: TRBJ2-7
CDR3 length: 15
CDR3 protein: CASSFGAGGSYEQYF

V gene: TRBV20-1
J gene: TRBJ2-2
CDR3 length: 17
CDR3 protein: CSARLAGSTSGTGELFF

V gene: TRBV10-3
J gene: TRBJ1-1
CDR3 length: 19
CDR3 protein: CAISESGGGRKGSNTEAFF

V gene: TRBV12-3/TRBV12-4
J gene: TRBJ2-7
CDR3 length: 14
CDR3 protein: CASSLGPDPNEQYF

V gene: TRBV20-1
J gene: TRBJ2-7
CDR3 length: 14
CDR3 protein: CSARLAGGRTEQYF

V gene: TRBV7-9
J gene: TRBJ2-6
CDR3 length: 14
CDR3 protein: CASTGGVGANVLTF

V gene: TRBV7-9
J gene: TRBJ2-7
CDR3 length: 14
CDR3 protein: CASSPGTETYEQYF

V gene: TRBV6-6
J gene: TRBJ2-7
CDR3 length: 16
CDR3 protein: CASSSMTSGRPYEQYF

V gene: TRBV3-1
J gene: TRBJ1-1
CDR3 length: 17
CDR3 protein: CASSRPLGGRTGAEAFF

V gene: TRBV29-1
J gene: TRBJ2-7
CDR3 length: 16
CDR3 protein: CSVEDARGGNSYEQYF

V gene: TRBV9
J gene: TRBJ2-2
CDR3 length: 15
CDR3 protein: CASSGTDLNTGELFF

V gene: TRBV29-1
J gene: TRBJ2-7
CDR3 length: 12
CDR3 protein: CSVEDTAYEQYF

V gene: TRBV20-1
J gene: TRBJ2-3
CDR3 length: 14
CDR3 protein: CSTGLAGVGDTQYF

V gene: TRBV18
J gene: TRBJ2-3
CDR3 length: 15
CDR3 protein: CASSPTGVGADTQYF

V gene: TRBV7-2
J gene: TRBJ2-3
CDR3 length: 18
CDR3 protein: CASSLGPGPGGGTDTQYF

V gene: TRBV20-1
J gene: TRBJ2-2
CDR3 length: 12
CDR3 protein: CSARDEPGELFF

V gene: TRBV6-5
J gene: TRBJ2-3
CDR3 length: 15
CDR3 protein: CASSPRGLAGVTQYF

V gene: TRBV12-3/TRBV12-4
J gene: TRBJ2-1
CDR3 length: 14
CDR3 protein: CASTLGPSRNEQFF

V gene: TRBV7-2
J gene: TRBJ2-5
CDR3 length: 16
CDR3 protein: CASSLQGGGSQETQYF

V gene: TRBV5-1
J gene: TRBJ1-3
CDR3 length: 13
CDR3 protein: CASSLLGSDTIYF

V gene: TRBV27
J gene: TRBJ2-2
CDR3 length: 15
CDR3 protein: CASSLYGTNTGELFF

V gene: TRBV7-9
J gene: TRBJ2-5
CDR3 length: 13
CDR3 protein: CASSLPNQETQYF

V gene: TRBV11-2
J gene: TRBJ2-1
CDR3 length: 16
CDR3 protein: CASSFPLGRTYNEQFF

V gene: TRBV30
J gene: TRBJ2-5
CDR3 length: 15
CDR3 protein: CAWSHLGGEGETQYF

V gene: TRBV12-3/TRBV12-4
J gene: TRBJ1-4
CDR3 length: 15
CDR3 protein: CASRIRGQAYEKLFF

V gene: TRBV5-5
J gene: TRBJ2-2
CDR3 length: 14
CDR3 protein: CASSLYSSTGELFF

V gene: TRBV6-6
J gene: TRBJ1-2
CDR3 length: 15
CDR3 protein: CASSTNRGPFYGYTF

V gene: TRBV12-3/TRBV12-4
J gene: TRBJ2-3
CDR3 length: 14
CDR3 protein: CASSLGPNTDTQYF

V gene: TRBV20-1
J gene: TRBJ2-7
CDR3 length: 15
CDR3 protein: CSARLPGGRTYEQYF

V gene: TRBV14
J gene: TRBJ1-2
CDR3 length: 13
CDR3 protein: CASSPRLHNGYTF

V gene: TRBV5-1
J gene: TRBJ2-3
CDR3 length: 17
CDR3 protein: CASSLEGTSGFGDTQYF

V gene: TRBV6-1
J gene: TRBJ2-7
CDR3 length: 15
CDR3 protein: CASSATSGLPYEQYF

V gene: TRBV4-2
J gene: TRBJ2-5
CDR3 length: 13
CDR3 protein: CASSSGSQETQYF

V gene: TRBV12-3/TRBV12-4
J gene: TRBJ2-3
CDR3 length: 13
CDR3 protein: CASSLLGPNTQYF

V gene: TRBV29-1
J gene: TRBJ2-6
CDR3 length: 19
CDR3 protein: CSVVTPGQGGISGANVLTF

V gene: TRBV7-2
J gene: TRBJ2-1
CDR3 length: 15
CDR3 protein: CASSRGTVPDNEQFF

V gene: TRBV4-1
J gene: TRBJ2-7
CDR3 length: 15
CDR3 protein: CASSQAVSRSYEQYF

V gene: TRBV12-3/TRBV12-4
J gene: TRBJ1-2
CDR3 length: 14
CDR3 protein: CASTRDRGLRGYTF

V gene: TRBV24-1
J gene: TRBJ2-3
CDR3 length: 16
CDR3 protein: CATSYSGQRSPDTQYF

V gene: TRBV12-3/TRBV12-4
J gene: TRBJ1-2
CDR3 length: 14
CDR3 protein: CASSLRGENYGYTF

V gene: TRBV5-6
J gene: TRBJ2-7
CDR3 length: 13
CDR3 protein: CASSFIQVHEQYF

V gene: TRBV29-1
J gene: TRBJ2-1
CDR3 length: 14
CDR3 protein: CSVRLAGAFNEQFF

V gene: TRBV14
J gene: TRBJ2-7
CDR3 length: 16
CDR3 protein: CASSQDRLAGLGEQYF